This T cell receptor (beta chain) is drawn from a study of chemoradiotherapy in HPV16-positive cancers. Study-wide findings and caveats: Functional assays defining HPV-specific T cells used only a couple of HPV16-positive patients.

Trimming shortened V by 6 bases and J by 6 bases, and 15 bases separated the two germline ends. The CDR3 loop spans 14 amino acids. Looked up from germline, CDR1 is LNHDA and CDR2 is SQIVND (reference sequence). The protocol was immunoSEQ multiplex PCR, while the TCRdb copy is restricted to in-frame clones and leaves out a portion. This table holds just under 40,000 clones, 76% found once. A word on this clone: The antigen remains unidentified.

The receptor was derived from a human donor with HPV-associated anogenital cancer. The material was blood, obtained from a patient who underwent chemoradiotherapy. This rearrangement joins TRBV19 to TRBJ1-5, with D perhaps TRBD1 (6 bases). As DNA, the CDR3 is TGTGCCAGTAGAGGAGGGGGAGGAGGTCAGCCCCAGCATTTT. This translates into CASRGGGGGQPQHF.